Listed below are T cell receptor delta chains from one sample, sequenced in a study of Vγ9Vδ2 T cells in congenital toxoplasmosis. TCRdb reprocessed the reads through CATT. Here the sample spans about 350 delta-chain clones, roughly 55% being singletons. The sample was gamma-delta T cells from blood. All receptors come from a child younger than 10 born to a mother with Toxoplasma gondii infection during pregnancy, either congenitally infected or uninfected (not recorded which). CDR3s include the opening cysteine and the closing phenylalanine or tryptophan. The D gene is left open where the match is weak. Clone size is given for some rows only: seen once, a few or many times, or a class if the clone is expanded.

clone size,J gene,V gene,D gene,CDR3 DNA,CDR3 protein
hyperexpanded,TRDJ2,TRDV2,NA,TGTGCCTGTGACTCTCCCTGGACCGCTTTGACAGCACAACTCTTCTTT,CACDSPWTALTAQLFF
hyperexpanded,TRDJ1,TRDV1,NA,TGTGCTCTTGGAAAATCTCGCTACACCGATAAACTCATCTTT,CALGKSRYTDKLIF
hyperexpanded,TRDJ1,TRDV1,TRDD3,TGTGCTCTTGGGGAACCGGGGTGGGGGATACTAACCGATAAACTCATCTTT,CALGEPGWGILTDKLIF
hyperexpanded,TRDJ1,TRDV2,NA,TGTGCCTGTGACACGCTCGTCACTTCGTACACCGATAAACTCATCTTT,CACDTLVTSYTDKLIF
hyperexpanded,TRDJ3,TRDV2,TRDD3,TGTGCCTGTGACACCGTGGAGGTGATGGTGGGGGATCCTTATAGCTCCTGGGACACCCGACAGATGTTTTTC,CACDTVEVMVGDPYSSWDTRQMFF
hyperexpanded,TRDJ2,TRDV2,TRDD3,TGTGCCTGTGACACCTGGGGGATGACAGCACAACTCTTCTTT,CACDTWGMTAQLFF
hyperexpanded,TRDJ1,TRDV1,TRDD3,TGTGCTCTTGGGGAAAGCTACAGTACTGGGGGATTGATTAAACTCATCTTT,CALGESYSTGGLIKLIF
large,TRDJ1,TRDV1,TRDD3,TGTGCTCTTGGGGAACTTTCCTTCTTTACACACTGGGGGATCTCGGACACCGATAAACTCATCTTT,CALGELSFFTHWGISDTDKLIF
hyperexpanded,TRDJ1,TRDV3,NA,TGTGCCTTTAATTGCCCCTCAGACGTGAAGGATACCCTCGATAAACTCATCTTT,CAFNCPSDVKDTLDKLIF
NA,TRDJ2,TRDV2,TRDD3,TGTGCCTGTGACAAAATACTGGGGGATTTGACAGCACAACTCTTCTTT,CACDKILGDLTAQLFF